This T cell receptor beta chain was captured by sequencing in a study of OX40 agonist ivuxolimab in advanced cancers. As for the study in general: An anti-OX40 (CD134) antibody with agonistic activity, ivuxolimab, was administered to patients. While on treatment, patients had intravenous ivuxolimab at 0.01 to 10 mg/kg every 2 weeks.

The protocol was immunoSEQ multiplex PCR, while the TCRdb copy is restricted to in-frame clones and leaves out a portion. The sample records 60,000 to 65,000 clones, approximately 79% being singletons. This clone was seen only a few times. The receptor was derived from an adult with an advanced solid tumor such as melanoma, head and neck, liver or kidney cancer. The specimen comprised CD4+ or CD8+ T cells sorted from blood, sampled in a trial of the OX40 agonist ivuxolimab.

The CDR3 sequence: CASRETGVLTGELFF. DNA of the CDR3: TGTGCCAGCAGAGAGACAGGGGTGCTCACCGGGGAGCTGTTTTTT. The chain carries TRBV27 and TRBJ2-2, with TRBD1 identical over 8 bases. Germline-derived CDR1 and CDR2 are MNHEY and SMNVEV (reference sequence). V was clipped by 6 bases and J by 4 bases; unmatched bases: 7. The CDR3 covers 15 residues.